Listed below are T cell receptor beta chains from one sample, sequenced in a study of shared clonotypes between healthy human individuals. Using immunoSEQ multiplex PCR, the repertoire was profiled, and TCRdb retains in-frame clones only, with some absent. The sample contains 2,500,000 or so clones, 85% to 95% of which appear only once. Sequenced input: naive CD4+ T cells sorted from blood. The receptors stem from a young man in good health. The CDR3 runs from the conserved cysteine through the conserved F or W. A D gene is named only where the DNA matches it firmly. Where a row states a size, it is once, few, many or the class of an expanded clone; other rows omit it.

j_call: TRBJ2-7; clone_size: .; v_call: TRBV12-5; d_call: .; cdr3_aa: CASGFKNFYEQYF; cdr3_nt: TGTGCTAGTGGTTTTAAGAACTTCTACGAGCAGTACTTC
j_call: TRBJ2-7; clone_size: once; v_call: TRBV25-1; d_call: .; cdr3_aa: CASSGSRATYEQYF; cdr3_nt: TGTGCCAGCAGTGGGTCACGGGCCACCTACGAGCAGTACTTC
j_call: TRBJ2-1; clone_size: .; v_call: TRBV2; d_call: TRBD2; cdr3_aa: CASSESGGSYNEQFF; cdr3_nt: TGTGCCAGCAGTGAGTCCGGGGGGAGCTACAATGAGCAGTTCTTC
j_call: TRBJ2-7; clone_size: once; v_call: TRBV4-3; d_call: TRBD2; cdr3_aa: CASSQDLAGGSYEQYF; cdr3_nt: TGCGCCAGCAGCCAAGACTTAGCGGGAGGCTCCTACGAGCAGTACTTC
j_call: TRBJ2-7; clone_size: few; v_call: TRBV15; d_call: .; cdr3_aa: CATSRETVTYEQYF; cdr3_nt: TGTGCCACCAGCAGAGAGACTGTAACCTACGAGCAGTACTTC
j_call: TRBJ1-1; clone_size: .; v_call: TRBV11-2; d_call: .; cdr3_aa: CASSILGTEAFF; cdr3_nt: TGTGCCAGCAGTATTCTAGGCACTGAAGCTTTCTTT
j_call: TRBJ2-2; clone_size: .; v_call: TRBV5-1; d_call: .; cdr3_aa: CASIFGTPNTGELFF; cdr3_nt: TGCGCCAGCATATTCGGGACCCCTAACACCGGGGAGCTGTTTTTT
j_call: TRBJ2-7; clone_size: once; v_call: TRBV5-1; d_call: .; cdr3_aa: CASSLARGPYEQYF; cdr3_nt: TGCGCCAGCAGCTTGGCGCGGGGACCATACGAGCAGTACTTC
j_call: TRBJ2-7; clone_size: .; v_call: TRBV10-1; d_call: TRBD1; cdr3_aa: CASSASPDRVYEQYF; cdr3_nt: TGCGCCAGCAGTGCCTCCCCGGACAGGGTGTACGAGCAGTACTTC
j_call: TRBJ2-7; clone_size: .; v_call: TRBV25-1; d_call: .; cdr3_aa: CASSAQGFNEQYF; cdr3_nt: TGTGCCAGCAGTGCGCAGGGGTTCAACGAGCAGTACTTC
j_call: TRBJ1-4; clone_size: .; v_call: TRBV7-3; d_call: .; cdr3_aa: CASSLTTPGQLNEKLFF; cdr3_nt: TGTGCCAGCAGCTTAACTACGCCCGGACAACTTAATGAAAAACTGTTTTTT
j_call: TRBJ2-1; clone_size: .; v_call: TRBV10-2; d_call: .; cdr3_aa: CASSSGSRNEQFF; cdr3_nt: TGCGCCAGCAGCAGCGGTTCCCGCAATGAGCAGTTCTTC
j_call: TRBJ2-7; clone_size: .; v_call: TRBV10-3; d_call: TRBD2; cdr3_aa: CAISDFSGGLRDEQYF; cdr3_nt: TGTGCCATCAGTGACTTTAGCGGGGGGCTTAGAGACGAGCAGTACTTC
j_call: TRBJ1-1; clone_size: .; v_call: TRBV5-4; d_call: TRBD1; cdr3_aa: CASSSQGEAEAFF; cdr3_nt: TGTGCCAGCAGCTCCCAGGGGGAGGCTGAAGCTTTCTTT
j_call: TRBJ2-7; clone_size: .; v_call: TRBV6-5; d_call: .; cdr3_aa: CASSSYRENHEQYF; cdr3_nt: TGTGCCAGCAGTTCGTATCGGGAGAACCACGAGCAGTACTTC
j_call: TRBJ2-2; clone_size: .; v_call: TRBV5-1; d_call: .; cdr3_aa: CASSFPKPQNTGELFF; cdr3_nt: TGCGCCAGCAGCTTCCCTAAGCCACAAAACACCGGGGAGCTGTTTTTT
j_call: TRBJ2-3; clone_size: .; v_call: TRBV7-9; d_call: TRBD2; cdr3_aa: CASSSPGLQSTDTQYF; cdr3_nt: TGTGCCAGCAGCTCACCGGGACTACAAAGCACAGATACGCAGTATTTT
j_call: TRBJ2-3; clone_size: once; v_call: TRBV6-5; d_call: TRBD2; cdr3_aa: CASSDRLAGQYF; cdr3_nt: TGTGCCAGCAGTGACCGACTAGCGGGGCAGTATTTT
j_call: TRBJ1-5; clone_size: .; v_call: TRBV30; d_call: .; cdr3_aa: CAWNGNSNQPQHF; cdr3_nt: TGTGCCTGGAACGGAAATAGCAATCAGCCCCAGCATTTT
j_call: TRBJ2-1; clone_size: .; v_call: TRBV30; d_call: .; cdr3_aa: CAWSVRGFGHDEQFF; cdr3_nt: TGTGCCTGGAGTGTAAGGGGGTTCGGACACGATGAGCAGTTCTTC
j_call: TRBJ2-7; clone_size: few; v_call: TRBV25-1; d_call: .; cdr3_aa: CASSEDTREQYF; cdr3_nt: TGTGCCAGCAGTGAGGACACGAGAGAGCAGTACTTC
j_call: TRBJ2-2; clone_size: .; v_call: TRBV2; d_call: TRBD1; cdr3_aa: CASSVTGAGTGELFF; cdr3_nt: TGTGCCAGCAGTGTGACAGGGGCGGGGACCGGGGAGCTGTTTTTT
j_call: TRBJ2-7; clone_size: .; v_call: TRBV19; d_call: TRBD1; cdr3_aa: CASRSGTGPYEQYF; cdr3_nt: TGTGCCAGTAGATCGGGGACAGGGCCCTACGAGCAGTACTTC
j_call: TRBJ1-1; clone_size: .; v_call: TRBV27; d_call: .; cdr3_aa: CASSATAMNTEAFF; cdr3_nt: TGTGCCAGCAGTGCGACAGCCATGAACACTGAAGCTTTCTTT
j_call: TRBJ1-6; clone_size: .; v_call: TRBV6-5; d_call: .; cdr3_aa: CASRGGFNSPLHF; cdr3_nt: TGTGCCAGCAGGGGAGGGTTTAATTCACCCCTCCACTTT
j_call: TRBJ2-1; clone_size: .; v_call: TRBV7-6; d_call: .; cdr3_aa: CASSSHRSEQFF; cdr3_nt: TGTGCCAGCAGCTCCCACAGGAGTGAGCAGTTCTTC
j_call: TRBJ1-4; clone_size: .; v_call: TRBV2; d_call: .; cdr3_aa: CASTRSNRATNEKLFF; cdr3_nt: TGTGCCAGCACGAGGTCCAACAGAGCAACTAATGAAAAACTGTTTTTT
j_call: TRBJ2-5; clone_size: .; v_call: TRBV5-4; d_call: .; cdr3_aa: CASSLDADRETQYF; cdr3_nt: TGTGCCAGCAGCTTGGATGCGGATCGGGAGACCCAGTACTTC
j_call: TRBJ2-7; clone_size: .; v_call: TRBV7-2; d_call: .; cdr3_aa: CASSSSGVVSYEQYF; cdr3_nt: TGTGCCAGCAGCTCCTCCGGGGTGGTGAGCTACGAGCAGTACTTC
j_call: TRBJ1-1; clone_size: few; v_call: TRBV12-5; d_call: .; cdr3_aa: CASGLVLGQSLLNTEAFF; cdr3_nt: TGTGCTAGTGGTTTGGTACTCGGACAGTCTCTCCTTAACACTGAAGCTTTCTTT
j_call: TRBJ2-5; clone_size: .; v_call: TRBV11-2; d_call: .; cdr3_aa: CASSKTVGGWETQYF; cdr3_nt: TGTGCCAGCAGCAAGACGGTGGGGGGTTGGGAGACCCAGTACTTC
j_call: TRBJ1-1; clone_size: .; v_call: TRBV28; d_call: .; cdr3_aa: CASSFPRTPNTEAFF; cdr3_nt: TGTGCCAGCAGTTTCCCTCGGACACCCAACACTGAAGCTTTCTTT
j_call: TRBJ1-1; clone_size: .; v_call: TRBV30; d_call: .; cdr3_aa: CAWSSWGPEAFF; cdr3_nt: TGTGCCTGGAGCTCCTGGGGACCTGAAGCTTTCTTT
j_call: TRBJ2-1; clone_size: .; v_call: TRBV11-2; d_call: .; cdr3_aa: CASSGSSGFYNEQFF; cdr3_nt: TGTGCCAGCAGCGGCAGTAGCGGTTTCTACAATGAGCAGTTCTTC
j_call: TRBJ2-6; clone_size: once; v_call: TRBV14; d_call: .; cdr3_aa: CASSPGANVLTF; cdr3_nt: TGTGCCAGCAGTCCTGGGGCCAACGTCCTGACTTTC
j_call: TRBJ1-4; clone_size: .; v_call: TRBV6-5; d_call: .; cdr3_aa: CASSPPGVQEGQLFF; cdr3_nt: TGTGCCAGCAGTCCCCCGGGGGTGCAGGAGGGTCAACTGTTTTTT
j_call: TRBJ2-1; clone_size: .; v_call: TRBV18; d_call: TRBD2; cdr3_aa: CASSPTLAGGSVNEQFF; cdr3_nt: TGTGCCAGCTCACCGACCCTAGCGGGAGGGAGCGTGAATGAGCAGTTCTTC
j_call: TRBJ1-1; clone_size: .; v_call: TRBV29-1; d_call: TRBD1; cdr3_aa: CSVEAGGNTEAFF; cdr3_nt: TGCAGCGTTGAGGCAGGGGGAAACACTGAAGCTTTCTTT
j_call: TRBJ1-1; clone_size: few; v_call: TRBV7-8; d_call: .; cdr3_aa: CASSFRDGNTEAFF; cdr3_nt: TGTGCCAGCAGCTTTAGGGACGGGAACACTGAAGCTTTCTTT
j_call: TRBJ1-2; clone_size: few; v_call: TRBV2; d_call: .; cdr3_aa: CASSPDGSYGYTF; cdr3_nt: TGTGCCAGCAGTCCAGACGGCTCCTATGGCTACACCTTC
j_call: TRBJ2-1; clone_size: .; v_call: TRBV7-2; d_call: .; cdr3_aa: CASSALGGTGEQFF; cdr3_nt: TGTGCCAGCAGCGCACTGGGGGGAACGGGTGAGCAGTTCTTC
j_call: TRBJ2-3; clone_size: once; v_call: TRBV4-3; d_call: .; cdr3_aa: CASSQGAGFSTDTQYF; cdr3_nt: TGCGCCAGCAGCCAAGGGGCCGGTTTTAGCACAGATACGCAGTATTTT
j_call: TRBJ2-7; clone_size: .; v_call: TRBV30; d_call: .; cdr3_aa: CAWSVGGGKGYEQYF; cdr3_nt: TGTGCCTGGAGTGTAGGAGGAGGGAAAGGCTACGAGCAGTACTTC
j_call: TRBJ1-3; clone_size: .; v_call: TRBV5-1; d_call: .; cdr3_aa: CASSRTGEGNTIYF; cdr3_nt: TGCGCCAGCAGTCGCACGGGGGAGGGAAACACCATATATTTT
j_call: TRBJ2-7; clone_size: few; v_call: TRBV5-6; d_call: .; cdr3_aa: CASSVSYEQYF; cdr3_nt: TGTGCCAGCAGCGTCTCCTACGAGCAGTACTTC
j_call: TRBJ1-2; clone_size: .; v_call: TRBV6-5; d_call: .; cdr3_aa: CASSYRINSANYGYTF; cdr3_nt: TGTGCCAGCAGTTACCGCATCAATTCAGCTAACTATGGCTACACCTTC
j_call: TRBJ1-2; clone_size: .; v_call: TRBV19; d_call: .; cdr3_aa: CASSIWGGYGYTF; cdr3_nt: TGTGCCAGTAGTATCTGGGGAGGCTATGGCTACACCTTC
j_call: TRBJ2-1; clone_size: once; v_call: TRBV5-4; d_call: .; cdr3_aa: CASSRGGLAAYNEQFF; cdr3_nt: TGTGCCAGCAGCCGAGGAGGGCTAGCAGCCTACAATGAGCAGTTCTTC
j_call: TRBJ1-6; clone_size: .; v_call: TRBV28; d_call: .; cdr3_aa: CATGPGSSPLHF; cdr3_nt: TGTGCCACCGGACCTGGATCGTCACCCCTCCACTTT
j_call: TRBJ2-2; clone_size: .; v_call: TRBV7-3; d_call: .; cdr3_aa: CASSLNLASNTGELFF; cdr3_nt: TGTGCCAGCAGCTTAAACCTAGCGTCGAACACCGGGGAGCTGTTTTTT